Described below is a single T cell receptor (beta chain) sequence and its context. The data were taken from a study of blood T cell repertoires in COVID-19. Study information: The United States, Italy and Spain provided the acute and convalescent COVID-19 samples.

Trimming stripped 1 base from V and 6 bases from J, with 10 bases between. The CDR3 totals 13 residues. As processed by the authors: For nucleated cells, counts were estimated from reference gene primer amplification. Libraries were prepared by immunoSEQ multiplex PCR; TCRdb keeps only in-frame clonotypes and omits some of them. The DNA was the basis for D and trimming; V, J and clone size are from that table. The table includes around 300,000 clones, about 87% detected once. The rearrangement uses TRBV12-3 or TRBV12-4 and TRBJ2-7, with D possibly TRBD2 on 6 matching bases. Source material: peripheral blood. The source is a woman aged 45-60 years with COVID-19, enrolled during active disease. The chain's CDR3 is CASSLGLASEQYF. DNA of the CDR3: TGTGCCAGCAGTTTAGGTCTAGCGAGCGAGCAGTACTTC.